A single sample gave rise to the 19 T cell receptor beta chains below, sequenced in a study of shared clonotypes between healthy human individuals. Generated by immunoSEQ multiplex PCR, the TCRdb table keeps only in-frame clones and is missing some. Of 2,500,000 or so clones listed, about nine tenths are singletons. The material sequenced was naive CD4+ T cells from PBMCs. As for subset: CD45RA+ positively selected. The receptors come from a man aged 18 to 30 in good health. Some clones in this sample may be carry-over from other donors' samples.

This clone was found once. The V and J genes are TRBV9 and TRBJ2-5, with 9 nucleotides matching TRBD2. J was trimmed by 1 base and V by 3 bases; bases with no gene match: 4. Per germline, CDR1 SGDLS and CDR2 YYNGEE. This CDR3 is built from 15 residues. The CDR3 region is CASSESGRIQETQYF. The CDR3 coding sequence is TGTGCCAGCAGCGAGAGCGGGAGGATCCAAGAGACCCAGTACTTC. Supplemented by reference TRBV9 and TRBJ2-5, the full variable domain reads DSGVTQTPKHLITATGQRVTLRCSPRSGDLSVYWYQQSLDQGLQFLIQYYNGEERAKGNILERFSAQQFPDLHSELNLSSLELGDSALYFCASSESGRIQETQYFGPGTRLLVL.

The CDR3 bases are TGTGCCATCATCAGACAGGGTTATGGGACTGAAGCTTTCTTT. Amino acids: CAIIRQGYGTEAFF. This chain joins TRBV10-3 and TRBJ1-1; 7 bases are shared with TRBD1. The CDR3 covers 14 residues. The junction had 10 bases not matched to a gene; V was cut back by 7 bases and J by 5 bases. Germline V CDR1 and CDR2: ENHRY, SYGVKD.

This clone was detected only once. The chain links TRBV25-1 to TRBJ1-1; the match to TRBD1 covers 7 bases. This CDR3 is 14 amino acids long. Germline V gives CDR1 MGHDK, CDR2 SYGVNS. J gave up 6 bases and V 2 bases, and 6 bases lay outside the gene matches. DNA for the CDR3: TGTGCCAGCAGTGAACAGGCAGGGGGGGCTGAAGCTTTCTTT. Translating it yields CASSEQAGGAEAFF.

The CDR3 DNA follows: TGTGCCAGCAGCCTACAGTTCCCTTTGAGTGGCTACACCTTC. Protein product: CASSLQFPLSGYTF. V gene TRBV14 combines with J gene TRBJ1-2; D remains unclear. Germline CDR1 reads SGHDN; CDR2 reads FVKESK. Trimming left V 4 bases short and J 7 bases short, with 16 bases between. There are 14 residues in the CDR3.

This sequence joins TRBV28 and TRBJ1-4; D is ambiguous. The CDR3 is made up of 15 amino acids. Germline CDR1 and CDR2: MDHEN and SYDVKM. V lost 5 bases to trimming and J lost 7 bases, with 17 bases between them. This chain's CDR3 is CASSRTRTRGEKLFF. For the CDR3, the DNA is TGTGCCAGCAGTCGAACCCGGACCCGGGGTGAAAAACTGTTTTTT.

The V call is TRBV7-2, the J call TRBJ2-1; no reliable D call. With 5 bases removed from V and 5 bases from J, the gap between germline ends came to 16 bases. CDR3 length equals 15 residues. Germline assignment: CDR1 SGHTA and CDR2 FQGNSA. The CDR3: CASSPGPSGNNEQFF. For the CDR3, the DNA is TGTGCCAGCAGCCCCGGGCCGTCAGGCAACAATGAGCAGTTCTTC.

The V and J genes are TRBV5-1 and TRBJ2-7; no clear D. Trimming took 4 bases from V and 6 from J, leaving 11 bases between them. Germline-derived CDR1 and CDR2 are SGHRS and YFSETQ. The CDR3 contains 12 residues. The CDR3 DNA sequence: TGCGCCAGCAGCCTCCCCTCATTCGAGCAGTACTTC. This codes for CASSLPSFEQYF.

The V and J genes are TRBV19 and TRBJ2-4, with 7 nucleotides matching TRBD1. This CDR3 spans 15 amino acids. The V segment lost 4 bases and the J segment 5 bases; nucleotides outside the gene matches: 8. Per germline, CDR1 LNHDA and CDR2 SQIVND (reference sequence). The CDR3 is CASSTGGVYENIQYF. The DNA of the CDR3 is TGTGCCAGTAGTACAGGGGGAGTTTATGAAAACATTCAGTACTTC.

The J gene is TRBJ1-5, the V gene TRBV7-2; 9 positions agree with TRBD1. CDR1 is SGHTA, CDR2 FQGNSA, per germline. J was trimmed by 2 bases and V by 5 bases; bases with no gene match: 7. The CDR3 contains 16 residues. CDR3 in DNA: TGTGCCAGCAGCCCCCGGACAGGGGCTGGCAATCAGCCCCAGCATTTT. Translated, it gives CASSPRTGAGNQPQHF.

This chain links TRBV7-8 with TRBJ2-7, with D tentatively TRBD1 or TRBD2 (5 bases each). The CDR3 is 15 residues long. Looked up from germline, CDR1 is SGHVS and CDR2 is FQNEAQ. Deletions cut 5 bases from V and 6 bases from J, with 20 bases between. CDR3 residues: CASSRGHGVFGEQYF. The CDR3 DNA reads TGTGCCAGCAGCCGCGGACACGGGGTTTTTGGCGAGCAGTACTTC.

As for this clone: This same CDR3 is encoded by further DNA sequences in the sample. The rearrangement uses TRBV5-1 and TRBJ1-5; unclear D gene. The germline V and J ends were trimmed by 5 bases and 4 bases, with 10 bases remaining between them. Germline V gene lookup returns CDR1 SGHRS and CDR2 YFSETQ. CDR3 length: 13 amino acids. CDR3 loop: CASSEDGNQPQHF. The CDR3 nucleotides read TGCGCCAGCAGTGAGGACGGAAATCAGCCCCAGCATTTT. Full variable domain (missing parts from reference TRBV5-1 and TRBJ1-5): KAGVTQTPRYLIKTRGQQVTLSCSPISGHRSVSWYQQTPGQGLQFLFEYFSETQRNKGNFPGRFSGRQFSNSRSEMNVSTLELGDSALYLCASSEDGNQPQHFGDGTRLSIL.

For this clone: This same CDR3 is encoded by further DNA sequences in the sample. This rearrangement joins TRBV18 to TRBJ2-5; D call uncertain. Deletions cut 3 bases from V and 3 bases from J, with 5 bases between. Germline CDR1 is KGHSH and CDR2 is LQKENI. The CDR3 length is 12 residues. The CDR3 loop reads CASSPTEETQYF. The DNA for the CDR3 is TGTGCCAGCTCACCCACAGAAGAGACCCAGTACTTC.

This rearrangement joins TRBV6-1 to TRBJ2-7; D might be TRBD2 (6 bases). CDR3 size: 14 residues. Germline values: CDR1 MNHNS, CDR2 SASEGT. V was clipped by 6 bases and J by 0 bases, with 12 bases between them. The CDR3 spells CASSGYGSSYEQYF. CDR3 nucleotide sequence: TGTGCCAGCAGCGGTTACGGGAGCTCCTACGAGCAGTACTTC.

This rearrangement joins TRBV25-1 to TRBJ2-3; TRBD2 is a possible D gene (5 bases). The CDR3 extends over 13 amino acids. Trimming stripped 7 bases from V and 6 bases from J, with 14 bases between. Germline CDR1 and CDR2: MGHDK and SYGVNS. The CDR3 DNA is TGTGCCAGCATTCCCCGAGGGATTGATACGCAGTATTTT. Protein sequence: CASIPRGIDTQYF.

V gene TRBV19 combines with J gene TRBJ2-7, with 7 bases identical to TRBD1. Looked up from germline, CDR1 is LNHDA and CDR2 is SQIVND (reference sequence). This CDR3 has 14 amino acids. The junction had 10 bases not matched to a gene; V was cut back by 7 bases and J by 4 bases. The CDR3 here is CASTRTGTAYEQYF. The CDR3 nucleotides are TGTGCCAGTACCAGAACCGGGACAGCATACGAGCAGTACTTC. The full variable domain, in which reference TRBV19 and TRBJ2-7 provide the parts outside the CDR3, is DGGITQSPKYLFRKEGQNVTLSCEQNLNHDAMYWYRQDPGQGLRLIYYSQIVNDFQKGDIAEGYSVSREKKESFPLTVTSAQKNPTAFYLCASTRTGTAYEQYFGPGTRLTVT.

The chain uses TRBV21-1 and TRBJ1-1. TRBV21-1 is a documented pseudogene. The CDR3 runs to 15 residues. The CDR3 nucleotides read TGTGCCAGCACAGCGGGGGCGAAACTAAACACTGAAGCTTTCTTT. Translated, it gives CASTAGAKLNTEAFF.

DNA for the CDR3: TGTGCCAGCAGAGGGAACTATGGCTACACCTTC. The encoded protein is CASRGNYGYTF. The chain carries TRBV5-4 and TRBJ1-2; the D is unclear. V was clipped by 5 bases and J by 2 bases, with 4 bases between them. The CDR3 has 11 residues. In germline, CDR1 is SGHNT, CDR2 YYREEE (reference sequence). The full variable domain, with the rest looked up from reference TRBV5-4 and TRBJ1-2, is ETGVTQSPTHLIKTRGQQVTLRCSSQSGHNTVSWYQQALGQGPQFIFQYYREEENGRGNFPPRFSGLQFPNYSSELNVNALELDDSALYLCASRGNYGYTFGSGTRLTVV.

The chain combines TRBV28 with TRBJ2-2; the D is unclear. The CDR3 runs to 14 residues. Germline V gene data show CDR1 as MDHEN and CDR2 as SYDVKM. The V end lost 3 bases, the J end lost 6 bases, and 11 bases lay between the germline ends. CDR3 bases: TGTGCCAGCAGTTTGATCAGGAAGCCCGGGGAGCTGTTTTTT. Its protein is CASSLIRKPGELFF.

V usage is TRBV10-2 and J usage is TRBJ2-7; D not certain. The V and J ends lost 9 bases and 0 bases respectively, with 9 bases between them. Per germline, CDR1 WSHSY and CDR2 SAAADI. This CDR3 is built from 12 residues. The CDR3 loop reads CASSQNSYEQYF. Here the CDR3 DNA reads TGCGCCAGTTCACAGAACTCCTACGAGCAGTACTTC.